This entry concerns a single T cell receptor beta chain. Its antigen is undetermined. This entry comes from a study of cytomegalovirus exposure and HLA in healthy donors. Study results and limitations: Because they were indistinguishable, some V segments, including TRBV6-2 and TRBV6-3, were excluded.

The PCR employed 60 Vbeta primers together with 13 Jbeta primers. Measured with immunoSEQ multiplex PCR; TCRdb has only the in-frame clones, and not every one. The sample has some 130,000 clones. This CDR3 has 12 amino acids. Germline values: CDR1 GTSNPN, CDR2 SVGIG (reference sequence). V was pared by 5 bases and J by 2 bases, with 8 bases between. Sequences were obtained from PBMCs. The rearrangement joins TRBV30 to TRBJ2-3; unclear D gene. The sequence came from a woman between 40 and 50 years old in good health and CMV-seropositive. CDR3 sequence: CAWGPVTDTQYF. Written as DNA, the CDR3 is TGTGCCTGGGGGCCCGTCACAGATACGCAGTATTTT.